Shown below are 26 T cell receptor beta chains from a single sample sequenced in a study of identical twins (TCRdb year 2016). The library was generated by 5' RACE. Sequencing was performed on an Illumina HiSeq 2000. TCRdb reanalyzed the raw reads on its own, using fastp at Q25 for trimming and MiXCR for clone calling, and kept in-frame beta chains. Merged by CDR3 protein, the rows form single entries marked with the most common genes and DNA. Present in this sample are under 450,000 distinct CDR3 sequences, approximately 18% of which were seen just once. The ten most abundant clones make up roughly an eighth of the sample. Sequencing used naive T cells sorted from blood. What this sample's cell subset or site label stands for: cells isolated with a human naive T-cell isolation kit. Source of these receptors: a man between 50 and 59 years old in good health.

In its sample, this clonotype was seen many times. This rearrangement joins TRBV13 to TRBJ2-1; no clear D gene. The V gene lost 5 bases and the J gene lost 1 base, with 9 bases spanning the gap. The germline CDR1 and CDR2 sequences are PRHDT and FYEKMQ (reference sequence). The CDR3 runs 14 residues. The CDR3 DNA reads TGTGCCAGCAGCCCCCCCGCTTCCTACAATGAGCAGTTCTTC. This translates into CASSPPASYNEQFF.

This clonotype has a count of ten or more. This chain joins TRBV20-1 and TRBJ2-1, with D perhaps being TRBD1 or TRBD2 (5 bases each). Germline CDR1 is DFQATT and CDR2 is SNEGSKA (reference sequence). Between the trimmed V and J ends, which lost 4 bases and 2 bases, there was a span of 12 bases. CDR3 length: 14 residues. For the CDR3, the DNA is TGCAGTGCTATTTGGGACGGAGCCTACAATGAGCAGTTCTTC. It yields the protein CSAIWDGAYNEQFF.

This rearrangement joins TRBV28 to TRBJ2-1; D is perhaps TRBD1 or TRBD2 (6 bases each). V dropped 6 bases and J dropped 10 bases, with 16 bases sitting between them. The CDR3 contains 13 residues. Germline V gene sequence: CDR1 MDHEN, CDR2 SYDVKM. The CDR3 region has the DNA TGTGCCAGCAGGCGGGGTGGGGGGACAGAGCAGTTCTTC. It encodes CASRRGGGTEQFF.

This chain joins TRBV4-3 and TRBJ2-5; 7 positions agree with TRBD1. The V and J ends lost 4 bases and 1 base, in that order; junction bases with no gene match: 6. Germline loops: CDR1 LGHNA, CDR2 YSLEER. CDR3 size: 15 residues. The CDR3 DNA follows: TGCGCCAGCAGCCCATCGGGGACAGTCCAAGAGACCCAGTACTTC. Protein product: CASSPSGTVQETQYF.

This clonotype was counted many times. The chain uses TRBV6-2 or TRBV6-3 and TRBJ2-5; D gene unclear. The germline V and J ends were trimmed by 7 bases and 4 bases, with 16 bases remaining between them. Germline lookup yields CDR1 MNHEY and CDR2 SVGEGT. The CDR3 spans 14 residues. The CDR3 DNA is TGTGCCAGCATTCCTCGTTCGCTCGGAGAGACCCAGTACTTC. Translation: CASIPRSLGETQYF.

V usage is TRBV7-2 and J usage is TRBJ2-5; TRBD2 is a possible D gene (6 bases). The CDR3 spans 13 residues. CDR1 is SGHTA, CDR2 FQGNSA, per germline. The V end was cut by 5 bases, the J end by 5 bases, with 12 bases between. This CDR3 reads CASSRTSLETQYF. The CDR3 nucleotides are TGTGCCAGCAGCCGAACTAGCTTGGAGACCCAGTACTTC.

This clonotype has a handful of counts. This rearrangement joins TRBV6-1 to TRBJ2-3; possibly TRBD1 or TRBD2 for D (5 bases each). The CDR3 spans 15 residues. The V end was cut by 4 bases, the J end by 1 base, with 12 bases between. Germline CDR1 MNHNS, CDR2 SASEGT. CDR3 residues: CASSAGWERTDTQYF. The CDR3 DNA follows: TGTGCCAGCAGTGCAGGGTGGGAGCGCACAGATACGCAGTATTTT.

CDR3 nucleotide sequence: TGCGCCAGCAGCCAAGATTACACTTACTATGGCTACACCTTC. Its translation is CASSQDYTYYGYTF. The chain uses TRBV4-1 and TRBJ1-2, with unresolved D. Trimming took off 0 bases at V and 3 bases at J, with 8 bases between the two ends. The CDR3 consists of 14 residues. Germline-derived CDR1 and CDR2 are MGHRA and YSYEKL.

The rearrangement uses TRBV6-1 and TRBJ2-5; 7 bases agree with TRBD2. This CDR3 has 15 residues. After removal of 6 bases from V and 4 bases from J, the junction contained 11 bases not matched to a gene. CDR1 MNHNS and CDR2 SASEGT come from the germline V gene. CDR3 DNA sequence: TGTGCCAGCAGCACGGGACTAATAAGGGGAGAGACCCAGTACTTC. It yields the protein CASSTGLIRGETQYF.

The chain combines TRBV3-1 with TRBJ2-1; 7 bases agree with TRBD2. This CDR3 has 13 amino acids. The germline CDR1 and CDR2 sequences are LGHDT and YNNKEL (reference sequence). J gave up 7 bases and V 0 bases, and 0 bases lay outside the gene matches. The CDR3 DNA reads as TGTGCCAGCAGCCAAGAGGGGGGGAATGAGCAGTTCTTC. This codes for CASSQEGGNEQFF.

In its sample, this clonotype was seen a few times. The gene calls are TRBV20-1 and TRBJ1-4; TRBD1 agrees at 9 bases. Looked up from germline, CDR1 is DFQATT and CDR2 is SNEGSKA (reference sequence). V lost 5 bases to trimming and J lost 2 bases; unmatched junction nucleotides: 3. This CDR3 is built from 14 residues. CDR3 residues: CSASGQGTNEKLFF. CDR3 in DNA: TGCAGTGCTTCCGGACAGGGGACTAATGAAAAACTGTTTTTT.

This clonotype was detected ten times or more. The rearrangement uses TRBV21-1 and TRBJ2-2; the D call TRBD2 from the table was never checked on the DNA. TRBV21-1 is a documented pseudogene. CDR3 length: 16 amino acids. CDR3 protein: CASSKASGGYTGELFF. CDR3 nucleotide sequence: TGTGCCAGCAGCAAAGCTAGCGGGGGATACACCGGGGAGCTGTTTTTT.

In this sample, this clonotype turned up a few times. The gene calls are TRBV20-1 and TRBJ2-7; 11 bases match TRBD2. The CDR3 extends over 15 amino acids. V was pared by 1 base and J by 5 bases, with 7 bases of the junction left unmatched. Germline CDR1 DFQATT, CDR2 SNEGSKA (reference sequence). For the CDR3, the DNA is TGCAGTGCTAGAGCACAGACTAGCGGGAAGGACGAGCAGTACTTC. The encoded protein is CSARAQTSGKDEQYF.

There are many counts of this clonotype. The V gene is TRBV20-1, the J gene TRBJ2-3; D is uncertain. The CDR3 covers 16 residues. From germline, CDR1 is DFQATT and CDR2 SNEGSKA (reference sequence). Trimming removed 3 bases at V and 2 bases at J, with 18 bases between. CDR3: CSASALLNAYTDTQYF. The CDR3 DNA reads as TGCAGTGCTAGCGCCTTACTTAACGCCTACACAGATACGCAGTATTTT.

V and J are TRBV7-9 and TRBJ2-7, with a tentative D call TRBD2 (5 bases). V was pared by 2 bases and J by 7 bases, with 15 bases between. The length of the CDR3 is 14 residues. Germline CDR1 and CDR2: SEHNR and FQNEAQ (reference sequence). The chain's CDR3 is CASSLLAGNGEQYF. Here the CDR3 DNA reads TGTGCCAGCAGCTTACTAGCCGGCAACGGAGAGCAGTACTTC. Together with reference TRBV7-9 and TRBJ2-7, the CDR3 gives the full variable domain: DTGVSQNPRHKITKRGQNVTFRCDPISEHNRLYWYRQTLGQGPEFLTYFQNEAQLEKSRLLSDRFSAERPKGSFSTLEIQRTEQGDSAMYLCASSLLAGNGEQYFGPGTRLTVT.

This clonotype was seen more than once but under ten times. The chain recombines TRBV10-3 with TRBJ2-7, with 7 bases fitting TRBD1. Trimming at V came to 3 bases and at J to 5 bases, leaving 10 bases not matched to a gene. The CDR3 is made up of 15 amino acids. Germline CDR1 and CDR2: ENHRY and SYGVKD. The CDR3 nucleotides are TGTGCCATCAGTGACTCGACAGGGTTAGTCAACGAGCAGTACTTC. It codes for CAISDSTGLVNEQYF.

The rearrangement links TRBV12-3 or TRBV12-4 to TRBJ2-5; D perhaps matches TRBD1 (5 bases). The germline V and J ends were trimmed by 3 bases and 4 bases, with 12 bases remaining between them. CDR3 length: 14 amino acids. The CDR3 nucleotides read TGTGCCAGCAGTTTGGGGCAAGGGATAGAGACCCAGTACTTC. Protein product: CASSLGQGIETQYF.

This clonotype was observed a few times. The chain has TRBV27 and TRBJ2-5, with TRBD1 matching 8 bases. CDR3 length: 15 residues. V shed 4 bases, J shed 2 bases, and the junction held 6 bases outside the gene matches. The V gene's germline CDR1 is MNHEY and CDR2 SMNVEV (reference sequence). The CDR3 DNA is TGTGCCAGCAGTTCAATCGGGACAGGTCAAGAGACCCAGTACTTC. Protein sequence: CASSSIGTGQETQYF.

This clonotype was seen a few times. This sequence joins TRBV5-5 and TRBJ1-6; D remains ambiguous. The germline CDR1 and CDR2 sequences are SGHKS and YYEKEE (reference sequence). The CDR3 contains 15 residues. V lost 3 bases, J lost 10 bases, and 17 bases lay in between. In DNA form, the CDR3 reads TGTGCCAGCAGCTGGGGAAGGGTGAAAGGGTCACCCCTCCACTTT. Protein sequence: CASSWGRVKGSPLHF. The variable domain in full, with the rest retrieved from reference TRBV5-5 and TRBJ1-6, is DAGVTQSPTHLIKTRGQQVTLRCSPISGHKSVSWYQQVLGQGPQFIFQYYEKEERGRGNFPDRFSARQFPNYSSELNVNALLLGDSALYLCASSWGRVKGSPLHFGNGTRLTVT.

This clonotype was seen more than once but under ten times. The chain couples TRBV10-3 to TRBJ1-1; 9 nucleotides agree with TRBD1. V lost 6 bases to trimming and J lost 5 bases; unmatched junction nucleotides: 7. This CDR3 comprises 14 residues. Germline V lookup: CDR1 ENHRY, CDR2 SYGVKD. CDR3 protein: CAIRPGQGGTEAFF. DNA for the CDR3: TGTGCCATCAGGCCGGGACAGGGAGGGACTGAAGCTTTCTTT.

The chain couples TRBV20-1 to TRBJ1-5; D ambiguous. CDR1 and CDR2 (germline): DFQATT, SNEGSKA (reference sequence). The CDR3 is 13 amino acids. The V end lost 8 bases, the J end lost 1 base, and 12 bases lay between the germline ends. CDR3 nucleotides: TGCAGTTCCCACTCAGGAAGCAATCAGCCCCAGCATTTT. Residues: CSSHSGSNQPQHF.

This clonotype was found many times. The CDR3 DNA reads TGCAGTGCTAGAGTGGGAGGCGGCTTTGGGATTTTTGGCTACACCTTC. Its translation is CSARVGGGFGIFGYTF. The genes are TRBV20-1 and TRBJ1-2; D is undetermined. V was shortened by 1 base and J by 7 bases, with 22 bases between the two germline ends. The CDR3 spans 16 residues. In germline, CDR1 is DFQATT, CDR2 SNEGSKA (reference sequence).

The CDR3 reads CASSLGQIVNEKLFF. The CDR3 DNA reads as TGTGCCAGCAGCCTGGGACAGATTGTTAATGAAAAACTGTTTTTT. The chain couples TRBV7-9 to TRBJ1-4, with TRBD1 matching 7 bases. Germline-derived CDR1 and CDR2 are SEHNR and FQNEAQ (reference sequence). CDR3 length: 15 amino acids. With 5 bases clipped from V and 4 bases from J, the junction kept 7 bases outside the gene matches.

This clonotype was seen a few times. J is TRBJ2-2 and V is TRBV12-3 or TRBV12-4; a possible D gene is TRBD1 (5 bases). The CDR3 is 14 amino acids. Trimming shortened V by 6 bases and J by 3 bases, and 11 bases separated the two germline ends. The CDR3: CASSVQGYTGELFF. CDR3 DNA sequence: TGTGCCAGCAGCGTTCAGGGTTACACCGGGGAGCTGTTTTTT.

The V and J genes are TRBV11-1 and TRBJ2-7, with D maybe TRBD2 (7 bases). Germline-derived CDR1 and CDR2 are SGHAT and FQDESV (reference sequence). The CDR3 has 20 amino acids. V lost 3 bases and J lost 0, with 27 bases in between. The CDR3, as DNA: TGTGCCAGCAGCTTCAATAGGGGGTTTTACGGGACTACCCCCTCCTACGAGCAGTACTTC. Translated: CASSFNRGFYGTTPSYEQYF.

This clonotype was seen only a few times. This chain connects TRBV6-5 to TRBJ2-1; D gene ambiguous. The germline V and J ends were trimmed by 2 bases and 5 bases, with 7 bases remaining between them. CDR1 and CDR2 from the germline V gene are MNHEY and SVGAGI. This CDR3 is 13 amino acids long. CDR3 in amino acids: CASSYQINNEQFF. The CDR3 DNA reads TGTGCCAGCAGTTACCAAATAAACAATGAGCAGTTCTTC.